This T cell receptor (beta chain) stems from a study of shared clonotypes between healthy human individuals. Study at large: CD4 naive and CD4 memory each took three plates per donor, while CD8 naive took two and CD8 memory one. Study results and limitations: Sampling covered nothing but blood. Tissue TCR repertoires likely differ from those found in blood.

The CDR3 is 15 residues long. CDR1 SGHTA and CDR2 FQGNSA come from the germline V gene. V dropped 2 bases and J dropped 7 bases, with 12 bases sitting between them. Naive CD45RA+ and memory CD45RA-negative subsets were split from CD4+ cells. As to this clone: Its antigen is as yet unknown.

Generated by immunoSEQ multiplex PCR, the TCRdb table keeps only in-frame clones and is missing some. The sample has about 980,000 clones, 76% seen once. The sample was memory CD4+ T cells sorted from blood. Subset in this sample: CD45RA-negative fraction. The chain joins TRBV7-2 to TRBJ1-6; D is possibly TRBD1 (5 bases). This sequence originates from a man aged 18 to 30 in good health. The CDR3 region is CASSLQGGGNSPLHF. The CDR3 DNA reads TGTGCCAGCAGCTTACAGGGAGGAGGGAATTCACCCCTCCACTTT. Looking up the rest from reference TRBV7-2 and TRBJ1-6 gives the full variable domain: GAGVSQSPSNKVTEKGKDVELRCDPISGHTALYWYRQSLGQGLEFLIYFQGNSAPDKSGLPSDRFSAERTGGSVSTLTIQRTQQEDSAVYLCASSLQGGGNSPLHFGNGTRLTVT.